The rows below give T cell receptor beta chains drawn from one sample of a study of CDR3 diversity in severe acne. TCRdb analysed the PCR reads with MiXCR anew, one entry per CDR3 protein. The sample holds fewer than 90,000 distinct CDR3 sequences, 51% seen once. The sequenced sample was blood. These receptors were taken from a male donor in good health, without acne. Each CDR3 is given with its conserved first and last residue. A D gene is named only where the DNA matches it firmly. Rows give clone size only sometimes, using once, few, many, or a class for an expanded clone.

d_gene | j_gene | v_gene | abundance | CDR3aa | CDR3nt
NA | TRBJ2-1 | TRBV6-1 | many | CASSEVPSAVDEQFF | TGTGCCAGCAGTGAAGTGCCTAGCGCGGTAGATGAGCAGTTCTTC
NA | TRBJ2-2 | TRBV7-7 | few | CASSPSYGDTGELFF | TGTGCTAGCAGCCCCTCCTACGGAGACACCGGGGAGCTGTTTTTT
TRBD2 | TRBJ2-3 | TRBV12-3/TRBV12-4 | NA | CASSFFGRDTRTRLAGGTDTQYF | TGTGCCAGCAGTTTCTTCGGCCGGGACACCCGAACGCGCCTAGCGGGGGGCACAGATACGCAGTATTTT
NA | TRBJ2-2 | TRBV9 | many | CASRPGQIMSGELFF | TGTGCCAGCAGGCCTGGACAGATAATGTCCGGGGAGCTGTTTTTT
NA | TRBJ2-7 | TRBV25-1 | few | CASSEQGFHEQYF | TGTGCCAGCAGTGAACAGGGGTTCCACGAGCAGTACTTC
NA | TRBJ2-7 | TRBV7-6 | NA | CASSPGVGNYEQYF | TGTGCCAGCAGTCCCGGCGTGGGGAACTACGAGCAGTACTTC
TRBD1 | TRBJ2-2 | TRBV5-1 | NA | CASSSYPGQGGGELFF | TGCGCCAGCAGCTCCTATCCGGGACAGGGAGGCGGGGAGCTGTTTTTT
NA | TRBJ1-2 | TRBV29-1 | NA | CSVRQGMDGYTF | TGCAGCGTTCGGCAGGGGATGGATGGCTACACCTTC
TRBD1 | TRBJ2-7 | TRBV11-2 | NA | CASSPGTGGTEQYF | TGTGCCAGCAGCCCCGGGACAGGGGGCACCGAGCAGTACTTC
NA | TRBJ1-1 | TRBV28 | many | CASSFSGQNTEAFF | TGTGCCAGCAGTTTTTCGGGACAGAACACTGAAGCTTTCTTT
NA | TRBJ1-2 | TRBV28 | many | CASSQVARYGYTF | TGTGCCAGCAGCCAAGTAGCTCGCTATGGCTACACCTTC
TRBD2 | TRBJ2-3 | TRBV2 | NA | CASSERGLGYNEQYF | TGTGCCAGCAGTGAACGGGGACTAGGATACAATGAGCAGTATTTT
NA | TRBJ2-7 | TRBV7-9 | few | CASTPLSAEQYF | TGTGCCAGCACCCCTTTGAGCGCCGAGCAGTACTTC
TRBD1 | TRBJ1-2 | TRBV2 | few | CASTIQGNGYTF | TGTGCCAGCACGATACAGGGGAATGGCTACACCTTC
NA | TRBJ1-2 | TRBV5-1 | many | CASSLPVGQSLDYNYGYTF | TGCGCCAGCAGCTTGCCCGTCGGACAGTCCCTCGATTATAACTATGGCTACACCTTC
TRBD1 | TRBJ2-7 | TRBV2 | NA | CASSEYRGRVDEQYF | TGTGCCAGCAGTGAATACAGGGGGCGCGTCGACGAGCAGTACTTC
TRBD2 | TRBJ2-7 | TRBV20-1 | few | CSAGTSVTYEQYF | TGCAGTGCCGGGACTAGCGTAACCTACGAGCAGTACTTC
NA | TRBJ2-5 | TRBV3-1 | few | CASSHRGRETQYF | TGTGCCAGCAGCCACCGGGGGCGGGAGACCCAGTACTTC
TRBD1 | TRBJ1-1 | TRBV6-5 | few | CASSSGTGNTEAFF | TGTGCCAGCAGCTCCGGGACAGGGAACACTGAAGCTTTCTTT
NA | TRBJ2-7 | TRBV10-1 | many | CASSDSSSAGSSYEQYF | TGCGCCAGCAGTGATAGTTCTTCGGCGGGCTCCTCCTACGAGCAGTACTTC
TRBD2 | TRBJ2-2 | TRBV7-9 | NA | CASTSRREGFTGELFF | TGTGCCAGCACCTCCCGGCGGGAGGGCTTCACCGGGGAGCTGTTTTTT
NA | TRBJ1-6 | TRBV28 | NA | CASIVAHGESPLHF | TGTGCCAGCATCGTGGCCCATGGAGAGTCACCCCTCCACTTT
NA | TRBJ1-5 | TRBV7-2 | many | CASSSARLNQPQHF | TGTGCCAGCAGCTCCGCCCGCCTTAATCAGCCCCAGCATTTT
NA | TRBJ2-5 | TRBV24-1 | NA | CATSVQGGETQYF | TGTGCCACCAGTGTACAGGGAGGAGAGACCCAGTACTTC
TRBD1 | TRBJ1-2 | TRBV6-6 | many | CASSYSTGNYGYTF | TGTGCCAGCAGTTACTCGACAGGGAACTATGGCTACACCTTC
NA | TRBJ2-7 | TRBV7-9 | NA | CASSRSSYEQCF | TGTGCCAGCAGCCGCAGCTCCTACGAGCAGTGCTTC
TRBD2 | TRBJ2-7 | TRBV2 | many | CASRVTSGAHEQYF | TGTGCCAGCAGGGTGACTAGCGGGGCCCACGAGCAGTACTTC
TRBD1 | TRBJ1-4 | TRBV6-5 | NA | CASSWGQGNEKLFF | TGTGCCAGCAGTTGGGGACAGGGGAATGAAAAACTGTTTTTT
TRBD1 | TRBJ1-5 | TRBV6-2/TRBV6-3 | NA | CASSPWTGGQPQHF | TGTGCCAGCAGTCCCTGGACAGGCGGCCAGCCCCAGCATTTT
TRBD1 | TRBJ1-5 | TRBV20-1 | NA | CSASFFTTGGDQPQHF | TGCAGTGCTAGTTTCTTTACGACAGGGGGCGATCAGCCCCAGCATTTT
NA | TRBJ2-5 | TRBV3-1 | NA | CASSQDPIGQPQYF | TGTGCCAGCAGCCAAGACCCGATCGGGCAGCCCCAGTACTTC
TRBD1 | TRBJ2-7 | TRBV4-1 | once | CASSQSPGQGTEQYF | TGCGCCAGCAGCCAATCCCCGGGACAGGGTACCGAGCAGTACTTC
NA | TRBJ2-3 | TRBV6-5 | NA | CASSAPGKGTQYF | TGTGCCAGCAGTGCCCCAGGGAAAGGGACGCAGTATTTT
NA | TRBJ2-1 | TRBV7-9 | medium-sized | CASSPAGTGYNEQFF | TGTGCCAGCAGCCCCGCGGGAACGGGTTACAATGAGCAGTTCTTC
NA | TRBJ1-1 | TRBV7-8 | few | CASSQRTRGNTEAFF | TGTGCCAGCAGCCAAAGAACGAGGGGGAACACTGAAGCTTTCTTT
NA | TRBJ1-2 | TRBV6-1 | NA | CASNYSSPVGGYTF | TGTGCCAGCAATTATTCGTCTCCGGTGGGAGGCTACACCTTC
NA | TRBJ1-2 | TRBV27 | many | CASSFLDGGYTF | TGTGCCAGCAGTTTTTTGGATGGTGGCTACACCTTC
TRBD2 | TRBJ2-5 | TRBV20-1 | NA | CSAVAGGETQYF | TGCAGTGCCGTAGCGGGAGGGGAGACCCAGTACTTC
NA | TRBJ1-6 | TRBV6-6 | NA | CASSPRRSPLHF | TGTGCCAGCAGTCCTCGTCGTTCACCCCTCCACTTT
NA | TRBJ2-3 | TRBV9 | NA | CASSVGWGGRADTQYF | TGTGCCAGCAGCGTAGGTTGGGGGGGCCGGGCAGATACGCAGTATTTT
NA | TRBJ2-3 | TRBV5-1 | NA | CASSRTGTTYNEQYF | TGCGCCAGCAGCCGGACGGGCACGACGTACAATGAGCAGTATTTT
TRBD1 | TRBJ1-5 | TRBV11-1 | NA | CASSSNRGLQYSNQPQHF | TGTGCCAGCAGCTCAAACAGGGGACTCCAGTATAGCAATCAGCCCCAGCATTTT
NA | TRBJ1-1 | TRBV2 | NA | CASRARGSTEAFF | TGTGCCAGCAGGGCCCGGGGGTCCACTGAAGCTTTCTTT
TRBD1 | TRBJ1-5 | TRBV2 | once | CASRPGQVNQPQHF | TGTGCCAGCCGTCCGGGACAGGTCAATCAGCCCCAGCATTTT
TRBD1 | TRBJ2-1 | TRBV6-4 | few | CASSSGGRDEQFF | TGTGCCAGCAGCTCAGGGGGTAGGGATGAGCAGTTCTTC
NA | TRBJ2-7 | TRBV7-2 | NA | CASSYGGYEQYF | TGTGCCAGCAGTTACGGAGGATACGAGCAGTACTTC
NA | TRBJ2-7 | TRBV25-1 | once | CASSGRRHRSYEQYF | TGTGCCAGCAGTGGAAGGCGACACCGCTCCTACGAGCAGTACTTC
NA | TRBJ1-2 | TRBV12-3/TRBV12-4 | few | CASSVRALYGYTF | TGTGCCAGCAGTGTAAGAGCACTCTATGGCTACACCTTC
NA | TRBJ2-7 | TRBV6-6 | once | CASSYSRSYEQYF | TGTGCCAGCAGTTACTCACGGAGTTACGAGCAGTACTTC
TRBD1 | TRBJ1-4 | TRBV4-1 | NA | CASSLGQGEEKLFF | TGCGCCAGCAGCCTAGGACAGGGTGAGGAAAAACTGTTTTTT
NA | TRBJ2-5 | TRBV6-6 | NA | CASSYSTVWGQYF | TGTGCCAGCAGTTACTCGACGGTATGGGGGCAATACTTC
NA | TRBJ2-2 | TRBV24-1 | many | CATSDRRGTARSGELFF | TGTGCCACCAGTGACCGGAGGGGGACGGCCCGGTCCGGGGAGCTGTTTTTT
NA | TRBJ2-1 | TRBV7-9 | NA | CASSSPRGWTTEQFF | TGTGCCAGCAGCTCCCCTCGGGGGTGGACGACTGAGCAGTTCTTC
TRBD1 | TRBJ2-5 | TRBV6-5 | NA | CASSPGQGASETQYF | TGTGCCAGCAGTCCAGGGCAGGGGGCGTCGGAGACCCAGTACTTC
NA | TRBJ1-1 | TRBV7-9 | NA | CASSRPGVAEAFF | TGTGCCAGCAGCCGACCGGGGGTCGCTGAAGCTTTCTTT
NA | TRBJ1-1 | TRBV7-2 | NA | CASSLNRNTEAFF | TGTGCCAGCAGCTTAAACCGCAACACTGAAGCTTTCTTT
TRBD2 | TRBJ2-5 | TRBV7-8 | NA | CASSLVLAGDTGTQYF | TGTGCCAGCAGCTTAGTTCTAGCGGGGGACACCGGGACCCAGTACTTC
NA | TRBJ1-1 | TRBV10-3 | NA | CAISVGAWNTEAFF | TGTGCCATCAGTGTTGGCGCATGGAACACTGAAGCTTTCTTT
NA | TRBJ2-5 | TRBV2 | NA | CASSNRALDVGTQYF | TGTGCCAGCAGCAACCGGGCACTGGATGTAGGGACCCAGTACTTC